Below are 3 T cell receptor beta chains sequenced from a single sample in a study of cytomegalovirus exposure and HLA in healthy donors. PCR primers comprised 60 Vbeta and 13 Jbeta primers. Sequencing was performed with immunoSEQ multiplex PCR; in TCRdb, only in-frame clones are kept and a portion is missing. The sample consists of roughly 170,000 clones, approximately 80% of them appearing once. The source material was PBMCs. Every receptor here comes from a woman in her twenties or thirties in good health and CMV-seronegative.

J is TRBJ1-2 and V is TRBV19; D unresolved. Per germline, CDR1 LNHDA and CDR2 SQIVND (reference sequence). V lost 5 bases, J lost 4 bases, and 17 bases lay in between. CDR3 length: 15 amino acids. The CDR3 region is CASSHLAERSYGYTF. The CDR3 nucleotides read TGTGCCAGTAGTCACCTGGCGGAAAGATCCTATGGCTACACCTTC.

The chain has TRBV7-2 and TRBJ1-5, with TRBD1 identical over 8 bases. The CDR3 loop spans 15 amino acids. The V gene end was trimmed by 5 bases and the J gene end by 7 bases; junction bases not matched to a gene: 10. CDR1 SGHTA and CDR2 FQGNSA come from the germline V gene. Written as DNA, the CDR3 is TGTGCCAGCAGCCTGACAGGGGTGATGGGGCAGCCCCAGCATTTT. It codes for CASSLTGVMGQPQHF. The full variable domain, completed using reference TRBV7-2 and TRBJ1-5, is GAGVSQSPSNKVTEKGKDVELRCDPISGHTALYWYRQSLGQGLEFLIYFQGNSAPDKSGLPSDRFSAERTGGSVSTLTIQRTQQEDSAVYLCASSLTGVMGQPQHFGDGTRLSIL.

This clone was detected only once. The same CDR3 also results from other DNA sequences found in this sample. This sequence joins TRBV27 and TRBJ2-2, with TRBD2 as a possible D gene (5 bases). Germline CDR1 is MNHEY and CDR2 is SMNVEV (reference sequence). V shed 3 bases and J shed 5 bases, with 13 bases lying between them. CDR3 length: 15 residues. The CDR3 bases are TGTGCCAGCAGTTTGAGTCGGGGTGGGACCGGGGAGCTGTTTTTT. It yields the protein CASSLSRGGTGELFF.